This T cell receptor (beta chain) was recorded in a study of spatial heterogeneity in lung cancer. Findings and limits, study-wide: Ubiquitous expanded tumor TCRs surfaced in blood more at resection than they did at follow-up.

J was trimmed by 4 bases and V by 2 bases; bases with no gene match: 5. CDR3 length equals 16 residues. Germline V lookup: CDR1 MNHEY, CDR2 SVGEGT. Time point reported: sample taken at primary tumor resection. Whole RNA was taken from tumor, nontumor lung or frozen PBMC; it was then sequenced unsorted. TCRdb passed the 5' RACE reads through MiXCR, listing each CDR3 protein once. Among about 36,000 distinct CDR3 sequences listed, around 5.2% were seen once. In regard to this clonotype: Antigen specificity is unknown.

The specimen comprised PBMCs, sampled at surgery. This clonotype was sampled from a female donor with early-stage non-small cell lung cancer. V and J are TRBV6-2 or TRBV6-3 and TRBJ2-1; TRBD2 aligns across 10 bases. For the CDR3, the DNA is TGTGCCAGCAGTTACGCCATAGCGGGGGGTTACAATGAGCAGTTCTTC. It yields the protein CASSYAIAGGYNEQFF.